These 32 T cell receptor beta chains were all obtained from the same sample, sequenced in a study of cytomegalovirus exposure and HLA in healthy donors. The PCR was carried out with 60 Vbeta primers and 13 Jbeta primers. Generated by immunoSEQ multiplex PCR, the TCRdb table keeps only in-frame clones and is missing some. Seen here are 250,000 to 350,000 clones, 86% observed once, and the top ten hold around 4.2%. The sequencing sample was made of PBMCs. The receptors originated from a man aged 40-50 years in good health and CMV-seropositive.

This clone was seen a single time. The chain couples TRBV28 to TRBJ2-7; 7 bases map to TRBD1. CDR1 and CDR2 from the germline V gene are MDHEN and SYDVKM. With V trimmed by 4 bases and J by 2 bases, 5 bases remained unmatched. CDR3 length: 14 residues. CDR3 nucleotides: TGTGCCAGCAGTTCTCGTCAGGGGGCCTACGAGCAGTACTTC. The encoded protein is CASSSRQGAYEQYF.

The chain carries TRBV28 and TRBJ1-2; D is perhaps TRBD1 (6 bases). This CDR3 has 14 amino acids. V lost 7 bases and J 3 bases, leaving 15 bases between the germline ends. Germline V gene data show CDR1 as MDHEN and CDR2 as SYDVKM. CDR3 protein: CASTPGGADYGYTF. The CDR3, as DNA: TGTGCCAGCACTCCCGGGGGGGCAGACTATGGCTACACCTTC.

The rearrangement joins TRBV15 to TRBJ1-5, with 8 positions matching TRBD1. Germline CDR1 is LNHNV and CDR2 is YYDKDF (reference sequence). V trimming: 5 bases; J trimming: 4 bases; junction bases outside the gene matches: 10. The CDR3 contains 16 residues. The CDR3: CATSPNRDRRNQPQHF. As DNA, the CDR3 is TGTGCCACCAGCCCCAACCGGGACAGGCGTAATCAGCCCCAGCATTTT.

The V and J genes are TRBV11-2 and TRBJ2-2; D unclear. V dropped 6 bases and J dropped 1 base, with 15 bases sitting between them. The CDR3 length is 16 residues. Germline CDR1 and CDR2: SGHAT and FQNNGV. CDR3 region: CASSVLRRRNTGELFF. The CDR3 coding sequence is TGTGCCAGCAGTGTACTGCGGCGGCGGAACACCGGGGAGCTGTTTTTT.

This rearrangement joins TRBV28 to TRBJ2-7; 8 bases agree with TRBD1. Germline assignment: CDR1 MDHEN and CDR2 SYDVKM. The CDR3 covers 14 residues. J lost 3 bases, V lost 6 bases, and 7 bases had no gene match. CDR3 sequence: CASSSYGQGYEQYF. The CDR3 DNA is TGTGCCAGCAGCTCATACGGACAGGGCTACGAGCAGTACTTC.

The chain uses TRBV14 and TRBJ2-1; 7 bases line up with TRBD2. There are 13 residues in the CDR3. V shed 3 bases and J 10 bases; nucleotides not matched to a gene: 6. CDR1 is SGHDN and CDR2 is FVKESK in the germline V gene. DNA of the CDR3: TGTGCCAGCAGCCATGCAGCGGGGCTCGAGCAGTTCTTC. Encoded protein: CASSHAAGLEQFF.

This clone showed up just a few times. The chain employs TRBV29-1 and TRBJ1-1, with TRBD1 matching 8 bases. With 6 bases clipped from V and 1 base from J, the junction kept 10 bases outside the gene matches. The length of the CDR3 is 15 residues. Germline assignment: CDR1 SQVTM and CDR2 ANQGSEA. In nucleotides, the CDR3 is TGCAGCGTGGGGGGCCGGACAGGGTGGAACACTGAAGCTTTCTTT. As protein: CSVGGRTGWNTEAFF.

The chain uses TRBV19 and TRBJ1-6; D may be TRBD1 (6 bases). Germline V CDR1 and CDR2: LNHDA, SQIVND (reference sequence). The CDR3 totals 14 residues. Deletions cut 7 bases from V and 5 bases from J, with 12 bases between. CDR3 sequence: CASIGTPDNSPLHF. The CDR3, as DNA: TGTGCCAGTATCGGGACACCCGATAATTCACCCCTCCACTTT.

The chain has TRBV2 and TRBJ2-7, with 9 positions matching TRBD2. The CDR3 loop spans 18 amino acids. Unmatched junction bases numbered 18, after V lost 6 bases and J lost 3 bases. Germline loops: CDR1 SNHLY, CDR2 FYNNEI. The CDR3 loop reads CASSGGASGIFAHYEQYF. CDR3 nucleotide sequence: TGTGCCAGCAGCGGAGGGGCTAGCGGGATCTTCGCGCACTACGAGCAGTACTTC.

The chain has TRBV25-1 and TRBJ1-4; perhaps TRBD1 as D (5 bases). The length of the CDR3 is 15 residues. V was clipped by 2 bases and J by 10 bases, with 17 bases between them. The germline V gene encodes CDR1 MGHDK and CDR2 SYGVNS. The CDR3, as DNA: TGTGCCAGCAGTGAACGATCAGGCCTCGGGGGAAAACTGTTTTTT. Amino acids: CASSERSGLGGKLFF.

J is TRBJ2-7 and V is TRBV6-5; 10 bases fit TRBD2. From germline, CDR1 is MNHEY and CDR2 SVGAGI. This CDR3 region has 15 residues. Germline trimming cut 4 bases from V and 0 bases from J; bases unmatched to any gene: 3. In DNA form, the CDR3 reads TGTGCCAGCAGTTCTAGCGGGAGATCCTCCTACGAGCAGTACTTC. Protein sequence: CASSSSGRSSYEQYF.

This clone was seen more than once but under ten times. V and J are TRBV29-1 and TRBJ1-1, with D unclear. The V end was cut by 0 bases, the J end by 8 bases, with 10 bases between. CDR1 is SQVTM and CDR2 is ANQGSEA in the germline V gene. This CDR3 has 12 residues. The CDR3 bases are TGCAGCGTTGAAGATGACATCCGGGAAGCTTTCTTT. The encoded protein is CSVEDDIREAFF.

The chain employs TRBV19 and TRBJ2-7; TRBD2 matches at 7 bases. The germline CDR1 and CDR2 sequences are LNHDA and SQIVND (reference sequence). J gave up 4 bases and V 5 bases, and 8 bases lay outside the gene matches. The CDR3 covers 14 residues. CDR3 in amino acids: CASSAGTKIYEQYF. CDR3 DNA: TGTGCCAGTAGTGCCGGGACTAAGATTTACGAGCAGTACTTC. Together with reference TRBV19 and TRBJ2-7, the CDR3 gives the full variable domain: DGGITQSPKYLFRKEGQNVTLSCEQNLNHDAMYWYRQDPGQGLRLIYYSQIVNDFQKGDIAEGYSVSREKKESFPLTVTSAQKNPTAFYLCASSAGTKIYEQYFGPGTRLTVT.

The rearrangement links TRBV18 to TRBJ2-7; 7 nucleotides line up with TRBD1. J lost 8 bases, V lost 0 bases, and 4 bases had no gene match. The CDR3 runs to 13 residues. The germline V gene has CDR1 KGHSH and CDR2 LQKENI. The CDR3 DNA reads as TGTGCCAGCTCACCACCCCGACAGGGTCAGCAGTACTTC. Translated, it gives CASSPPRQGQQYF.

The V gene is TRBV11-2, the J gene TRBJ2-7; TRBD2 agrees at 9 bases. CDR1 and CDR2 from the germline V gene are SGHAT and FQNNGV. V lost 2 bases, J lost 2 bases, and 1 base stayed unmatched. The CDR3 runs to 14 residues. The CDR3 coding sequence is TGTGCCAGCAGCTTAACTAGCGGGCCCTACGAGCAGTACTTC. Amino acids: CASSLTSGPYEQYF.

This chain links TRBV5-4 with TRBJ2-1, with 11 bases that match TRBD2. CDR1 is SGHNT and CDR2 is YYREEE in the germline V gene (reference sequence). V lost 1 base, J lost 4 bases, and 7 bases stayed unmatched. There are 17 residues in the CDR3. CDR3 in DNA: TGTGCCAGCAGCTTGAGAGCGGGACTAGCGGTTTACAATGAGCAGTTCTTC. It is translated as CASSLRAGLAVYNEQFF.

V is TRBV27 and J is TRBJ2-1; the match to TRBD1 covers 8 bases. The CDR3 runs to 12 residues. Trimming at V came to 6 bases and at J to 14 bases, leaving 9 bases not matched to a gene. The germline V gene has CDR1 MNHEY and CDR2 SMNVEV (reference sequence). The CDR3 reads CASSLGQGRKFF. The DNA for the CDR3 is TGTGCCAGCAGCCTAGGACAGGGCCGAAAGTTCTTC.

As regards this clone: A junction boundary mismatches the germline segment, possibly from a read error. CDR3 coding DNA: TGTTCCAGCAGCTTACTCGGCTACGAGCAGTACTTC. It encodes CSSSLLGYEQYF. This chain joins TRBV7-9 and TRBJ2-7; D not resolved. The germline CDR1 and CDR2 sequences are SEHNR and FQNEAQ (reference sequence). This CDR3 contains 12 residues.

This chain joins TRBV9 and TRBJ1-1; 8 bases are shared with TRBD1. There are 13 residues in the CDR3. J was trimmed by 4 bases and V by 4 bases; bases with no gene match: 3. The germline V gene encodes CDR1 SGDLS and CDR2 YYNGEE. Here the CDR3 reads CASSPGGGTEAFF. The CDR3 DNA reads TGTGCCAGCAGCCCAGGGGGCGGCACTGAAGCTTTCTTT. The complete variable domain, with remaining parts taken from reference TRBV9 and TRBJ1-1, reads DSGVTQTPKHLITATGQRVTLRCSPRSGDLSVYWYQQSLDQGLQFLIQYYNGEERAKGNILERFSAQQFPDLHSELNLSSLELGDSALYFCASSPGGGTEAFFGQGTRLTVV.

This clone appeared once. The chain has TRBV28 and TRBJ2-5; 8 positions agree with TRBD1. Germline V gives CDR1 MDHEN, CDR2 SYDVKM. The J segment lost 0 bases and the V segment lost 6 bases, leaving 15 bases of the junction unmatched. CDR3 length equals 18 residues. CDR3 loop: CASSLEDRDRWYQETQYF. DNA of the CDR3: TGTGCCAGCAGCCTGGAGGACCGGGACAGGTGGTACCAAGAGACCCAGTACTTC.

This chain links TRBV18 with TRBJ1-1; D is possibly TRBD1 (6 bases). V shed 9 bases and J shed 0 bases, with 17 bases lying between them. The CDR3 spans 15 residues. CDR1 is KGHSH and CDR2 is LQKENI in the germline V gene. CDR3: CASSSPQGVNTEAFF. Here the CDR3 DNA reads TGTGCCAGTTCCAGCCCACAGGGAGTGAACACTGAAGCTTTCTTT.

This clone was counted once. The chain joins TRBV7-9 to TRBJ2-2; weak D call: TRBD1 (5 bases). Germline V gene data show CDR1 as SEHNR and CDR2 as FQNEAQ (reference sequence). The CDR3 has 13 amino acids. V lost 5 bases, J lost 7 bases, and 11 bases lay in between. The CDR3 here is CASSPRTFGELFF. The CDR3 DNA follows: TGTGCCAGCAGCCCCCGGACATTCGGGGAGCTGTTTTTT.

Here the CDR3 reads CASSLALAGGSYEQYF. CDR3 nucleotide sequence: TGTGCCAGCAGCTTAGCGTTAGCGGGAGGCTCCTACGAGCAGTACTTC. The chain uses TRBV7-2 and TRBJ2-7, with 10 positions matching TRBD2. Germline V gene lookup returns CDR1 SGHTA and CDR2 FQGNSA. The CDR3 extends over 16 amino acids. V gave up 0 bases and J gave up 0 bases; unmatched junction bases: 2.

The chain links TRBV7-2 to TRBJ1-5, with TRBD1 as a possible D gene (5 bases). V was pared by 1 base and J by 3 bases, with 16 bases between. The germline V gene encodes CDR1 SGHTA and CDR2 FQGNSA. The CDR3 contains 17 residues. CDR3 in amino acids: CASSLGSGARDNQPQHF. CDR3 nucleotides: TGTGCCAGCAGCTTAGGCAGCGGGGCAAGGGACAATCAGCCCCAGCATTTT.

The chain has TRBV5-4 and TRBJ2-1; TRBD2 is a possible D gene (5 bases). The CDR3 loop spans 15 amino acids. CDR1 and CDR2 (germline): SGHNT, YYREEE (reference sequence). Between the trimmed V and J ends, which lost 4 bases and 6 bases, there was a span of 17 bases. CDR3 protein: CASSRQDYSGNEQFF. CDR3 sequence (DNA): TGTGCCAGCAGCCGTCAAGACTATTCAGGCAATGAGCAGTTCTTC.

The chain carries TRBV28 and TRBJ2-1; D ambiguous. V was pared by 3 bases and J by 10 bases, with 13 bases between. The CDR3 spans 13 residues. Germline assignment: CDR1 MDHEN and CDR2 SYDVKM. This chain's CDR3 is CASSFTGDLEQFF. The DNA of the CDR3 is TGTGCCAGCAGTTTCACGGGTGACCTCGAGCAGTTCTTC.

This sequence joins TRBV6-1 and TRBJ2-5; a possible D gene is TRBD2 (5 bases). Germline-derived CDR1 and CDR2 are MNHNS and SASEGT. Trimming took 5 bases from V and 2 from J, leaving 12 bases between them. The CDR3 has 14 residues. CDR3 sequence: CASSSDWNQETQYF. DNA for the CDR3: TGTGCCAGCAGTTCGGACTGGAATCAAGAGACCCAGTACTTC.

The chain is built from TRBV5-6 and TRBJ1-6; weak D call: TRBD1 (6 bases). The germline V gene has CDR1 SGHDT and CDR2 YYEEEE. The CDR3 loop spans 16 amino acids. V shed 0 bases and J shed 0 bases, with 7 bases lying between them. The CDR3 protein is CASSLGGGSYNSPLHF. In nucleotides, the CDR3 is TGTGCCAGCAGCTTGGGAGGGGGCTCCTATAATTCACCCCTCCACTTT.

This clone showed up just once. The genes are TRBV19 and TRBJ2-3, with 9 bases fitting TRBD2. Germline V gene lookup returns CDR1 LNHDA and CDR2 SQIVND (reference sequence). V was clipped by 7 bases and J by 6 bases; unmatched bases: 11. The length of the CDR3 is 15 residues. CDR3 sequence (DNA): TGTGCCAGTACCTTTGGGACTAGCTTGAGTGATACGCAGTATTTT. It is translated as CASTFGTSLSDTQYF.

In nucleotides, the CDR3 is TGTGCCAGCAGCCCCCCTCTGCGGGCGCAGTATTTT. It specifies CASSPPLRAQYF. This sequence joins TRBV9 and TRBJ2-3; possible D gene TRBD2, 5 bases. The germline V gene encodes CDR1 SGDLS and CDR2 YYNGEE. V shed 4 bases and J shed 10 bases, with 13 bases lying between them. The CDR3 is 12 amino acids.

In DNA, the CDR3 is TGTGCCAGCAGCCGTCGAGTAATCTATGGCTACACCTTC. Its translation: CASSRRVIYGYTF. The rearrangement joins TRBV28 to TRBJ1-2, with D unclear. V lost 6 bases and J lost 4, with 12 bases in between. This CDR3 contains 13 residues. Germline V gene data show CDR1 as MDHEN and CDR2 as SYDVKM.

Comments on this clone: The identical CDR3 is also encoded by other nucleotide sequences in the sample. The CDR3 is CASSLTGGNQPQHF. Written as DNA, the CDR3 is TGTGCCAGCAGTTTGACAGGGGGCAATCAGCCCCAGCATTTT. The gene calls are TRBV28 and TRBJ1-5, with TRBD1 matching over 8 bases. V was clipped by 3 bases and J by 2 bases; unmatched bases: 0. Looked up from germline, CDR1 is MDHEN and CDR2 is SYDVKM. CDR3 length: 14 amino acids.